This record concerns one T cell receptor (beta chain) sequence. These data belong to a study of blood T cell repertoires in COVID-19. This CDR3 is 14 amino acids long. Germline V CDR1 and CDR2: MNHEY, SVGAGI. V dropped 7 bases and J dropped 4 bases, with 16 bases sitting between them. Clones were sequenced by immunoSEQ multiplex PCR, and TCRdb holds only the in-frame ones, with some missing. The sample carries 100,000 or so clones, approximately 90% recorded once. The J gene is TRBJ1-2, the V gene TRBV6-5; no clear D. This TCR was sampled from a human donor with active COVID-19. The donor label of this sample is uncertain. Sequencing was carried out using peripheral blood. DNA of the CDR3: TGTGCCAGCACCTCGACGCAAGAGGCCTATGGCTACACCTTC. Residues: CASTSTQEAYGYTF.